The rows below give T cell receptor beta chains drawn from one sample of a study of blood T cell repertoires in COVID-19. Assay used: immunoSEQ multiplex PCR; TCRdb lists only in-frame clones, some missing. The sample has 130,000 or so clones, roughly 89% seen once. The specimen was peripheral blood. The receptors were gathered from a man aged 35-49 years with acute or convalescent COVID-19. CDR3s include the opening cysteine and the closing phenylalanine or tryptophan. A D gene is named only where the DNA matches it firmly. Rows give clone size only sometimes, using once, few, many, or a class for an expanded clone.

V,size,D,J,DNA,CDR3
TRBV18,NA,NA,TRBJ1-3,TGTGCCAGCTCCGATGGACAGCCAAGCTCTGGAAACACCATATATTTT,CASSDGQPSSGNTIYF
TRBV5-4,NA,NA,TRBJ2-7,TGTGCCAGCAGCTTGGCCGGGATTGACGAGCAGTACTTC,CASSLAGIDEQYF
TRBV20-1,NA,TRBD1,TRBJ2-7,TGCAGTGCTAGTGATCTGGGGACAGGGGCGCACAACGAGCAGTACTTC,CSASDLGTGAHNEQYF
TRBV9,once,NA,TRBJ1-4,TGTGCCAGCAGCGTAGCTACAACTAATGAAAAACTGTTTTTT,CASSVATTNEKLFF
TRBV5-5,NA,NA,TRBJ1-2,TGTGCCAGCAGCTTGGCCAGTGTGGTTCAGGGCGGCTATGGCTACACCTTC,CASSLASVVQGGYGYTF
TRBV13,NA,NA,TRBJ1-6,TGTGCCAGCAGCTTAGTGGGCAGAATTAATTCACCCCTCCACTTT,CASSLVGRINSPLHF
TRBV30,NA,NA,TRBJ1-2,TGTGCCTGGAGTGAAGGGGTTGATGGCTACACCTTC,CAWSEGVDGYTF
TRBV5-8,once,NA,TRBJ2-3,TGTGCCAGCACCTCGGGAGCCCCAGCTGGCACAGATACGCAGTATTTT,CASTSGAPAGTDTQYF
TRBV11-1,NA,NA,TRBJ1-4,TGTGCCAGCAGCTCCCCCGGGACTGGGACTAATGAAAAACTGTTTTTT,CASSSPGTGTNEKLFF
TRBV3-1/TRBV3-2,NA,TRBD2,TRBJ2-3,TGTGCCAGCAGTACAGCGGGGGGGCTACCGGATACGCAGTATTTT,CASSTAGGLPDTQYF
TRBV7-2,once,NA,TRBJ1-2,TGTGCCAGCAGCTTGCTTAGAAACAGCTATGGCTACACCTTC,CASSLLRNSYGYTF
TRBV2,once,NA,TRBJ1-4,TGTGCCAGCAGTGAAAAGGGAGCAATGTTTTTT,CASSEKGAMFF
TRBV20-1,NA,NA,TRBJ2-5,TGCAGTGCTAGACCACAAGAGACCCAGTACTTC,CSARPQETQYF
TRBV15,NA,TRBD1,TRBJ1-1,TGTGCCACCAGCAGAGATCCTGGACAGGGGGCCAGTGGGAATCAAGCTTTCTTT,CATSRDPGQGASGNQAFF
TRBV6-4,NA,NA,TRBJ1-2,TGTGCCAGCAGTGGAGAGTATGGCTACACCTTC,CASSGEYGYTF
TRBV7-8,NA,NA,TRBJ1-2,TGTGCCAGCAGCTTAGGTTTGGGACAACTAGCTAACTATGGCTACACCTTC,CASSLGLGQLANYGYTF
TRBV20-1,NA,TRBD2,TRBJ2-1,TGCAGTGCTAGACGAAGCGGGGGGCAGTTCTTC,CSARRSGGQFF
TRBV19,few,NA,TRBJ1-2,TGTGCCAGTAGTCCAATAGGGGGTTATGGCTACACCTTC,CASSPIGGYGYTF
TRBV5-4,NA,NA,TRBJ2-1,TGTGCCAGCAGCTTACCTCCACTAGGACAGTCAGAGCAGTTCTTC,CASSLPPLGQSEQFF
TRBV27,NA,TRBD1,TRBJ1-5,TGTGCCAGCAGGGAGCAGGGGGGCAATCAGCCCCAGCATTTT,CASREQGGNQPQHF
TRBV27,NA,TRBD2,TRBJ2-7,TGTGCCAGCAGTATAACGGGGGGGCTCGAGCAGTACTTC,CASSITGGLEQYF
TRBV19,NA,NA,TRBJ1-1,TGTGCCAGTAGTTTCGGGGGTGTGAACACTGAAGCTTTCTTT,CASSFGGVNTEAFF
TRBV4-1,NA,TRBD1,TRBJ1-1,TGCGCCAGCAGCCAAGATTGGGTGACAGGGGGGACCACTGAAGCTTTCTTT,CASSQDWVTGGTTEAFF
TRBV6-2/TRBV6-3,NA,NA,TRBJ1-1,TGTGCCAGCAGTCCCGCGGGGGGGCGCAGAACTGAGGCTTTCTTT,CASSPAGGRRTEAFF
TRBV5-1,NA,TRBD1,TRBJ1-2,TGCGCCAGCAGCTTAACGACAGGGACTAACTATGGCTACACCTTC,CASSLTTGTNYGYTF
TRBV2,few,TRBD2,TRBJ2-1,TGTGCCAGCAGGGCCCCTGGGACTAGCGGGAGGAGTTACAATGAGCAGTTCTTC,CASRAPGTSGRSYNEQFF
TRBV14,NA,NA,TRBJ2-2,TGTGCCAGCAGCCCTATGGAGGGTTGGAACACCGGGGAGCTGTTTTTT,CASSPMEGWNTGELFF
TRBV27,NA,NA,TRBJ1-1,TGTGCCAGCAGTTTCAATAGGGGGACTGAAGCTTTCTTT,CASSFNRGTEAFF
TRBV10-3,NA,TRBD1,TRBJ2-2,TGTGCCATCAGGGGGGGACAGGGGGCGAGCGCCGGGGAGCTGTTTTTT,CAIRGGQGASAGELFF
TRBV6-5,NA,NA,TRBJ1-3,TGTGCCAGCAGGGCCACCTCTGGAAACACCATATATTTT,CASRATSGNTIYF
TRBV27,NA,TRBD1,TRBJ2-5,TGTGCCAGCAGTCCCTGGACAGGGACTGGCGTGGAGACCCAGTACTTC,CASSPWTGTGVETQYF
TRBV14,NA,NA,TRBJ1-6,TGTGCCAGCAGCGCCTACGGGGGAGGTAATTCACCCCTCCACTTT,CASSAYGGGNSPLHF
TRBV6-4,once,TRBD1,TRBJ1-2,TGTGCCAGCAGGCCCGGACAGGGTGGCTATGGCTACACCTTC,CASRPGQGGYGYTF
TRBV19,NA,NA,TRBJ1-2,TGTGCCAGTAGTCCCGGGGTCAACTATGGCTACACCTTC,CASSPGVNYGYTF
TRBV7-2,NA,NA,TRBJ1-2,TGTGCCAGCAGCTTAATAGCCGACTATGGCTACACCTTC,CASSLIADYGYTF